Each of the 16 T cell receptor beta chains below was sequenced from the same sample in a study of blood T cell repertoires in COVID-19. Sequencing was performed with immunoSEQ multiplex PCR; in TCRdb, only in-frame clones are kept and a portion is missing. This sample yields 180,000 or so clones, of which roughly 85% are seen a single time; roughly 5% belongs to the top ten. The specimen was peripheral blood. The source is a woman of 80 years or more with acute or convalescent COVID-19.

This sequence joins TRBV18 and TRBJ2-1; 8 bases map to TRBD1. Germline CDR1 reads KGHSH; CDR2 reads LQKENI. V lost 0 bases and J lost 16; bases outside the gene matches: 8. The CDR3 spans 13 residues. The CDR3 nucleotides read TGTGCCAGCTCACCACCGCTTCAGGGGGCGCGATTCTTC. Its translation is CASSPPLQGARFF.

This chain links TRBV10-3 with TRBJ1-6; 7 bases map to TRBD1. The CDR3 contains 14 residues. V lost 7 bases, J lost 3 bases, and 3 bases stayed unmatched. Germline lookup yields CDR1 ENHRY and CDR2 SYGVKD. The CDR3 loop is CAIKGTDYNSPLHF. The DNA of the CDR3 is TGTGCCATCAAAGGGACAGACTATAATTCACCCCTCCACTTT.

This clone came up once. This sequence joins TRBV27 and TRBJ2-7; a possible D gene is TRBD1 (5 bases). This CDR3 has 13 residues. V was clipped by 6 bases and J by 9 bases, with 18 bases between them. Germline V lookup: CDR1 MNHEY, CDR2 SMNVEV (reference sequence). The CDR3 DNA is TGTGCCAGCAGCCGTAGTACATCAGGGTGGCAGTACTTC. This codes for CASSRSTSGWQYF.

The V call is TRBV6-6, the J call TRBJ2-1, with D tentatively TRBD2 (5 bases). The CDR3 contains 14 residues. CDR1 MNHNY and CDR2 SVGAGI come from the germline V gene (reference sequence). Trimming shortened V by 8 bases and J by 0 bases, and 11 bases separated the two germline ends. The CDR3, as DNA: TGTGCCAGCCAACCGGGAAGCTCCTACAATGAGCAGTTCTTC. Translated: CASQPGSSYNEQFF.

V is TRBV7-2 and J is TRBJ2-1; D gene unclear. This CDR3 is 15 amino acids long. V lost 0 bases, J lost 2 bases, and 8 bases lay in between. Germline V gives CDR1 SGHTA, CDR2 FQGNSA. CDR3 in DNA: TGTGCCAGCAGCTTAGCGCTAGATCCCTACAATGAGCAGTTCTTC. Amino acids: CASSLALDPYNEQFF.

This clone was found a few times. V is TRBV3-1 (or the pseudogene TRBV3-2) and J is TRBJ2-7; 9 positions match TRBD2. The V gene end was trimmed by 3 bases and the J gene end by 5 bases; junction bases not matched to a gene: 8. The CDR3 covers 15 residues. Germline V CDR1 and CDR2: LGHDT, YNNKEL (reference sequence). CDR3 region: CASSQGSGRVHEQYF. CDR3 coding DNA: TGTGCCAGCAGCCAGGGTAGCGGGAGAGTCCACGAGCAGTACTTC.

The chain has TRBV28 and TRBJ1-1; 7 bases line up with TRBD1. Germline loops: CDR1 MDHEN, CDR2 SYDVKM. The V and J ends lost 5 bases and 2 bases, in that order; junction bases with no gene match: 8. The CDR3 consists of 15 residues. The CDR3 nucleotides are TGTGCCAGCAGTCCAGGGACAGAGCCTAACACTGAAGCTTTCTTT. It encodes CASSPGTEPNTEAFF.

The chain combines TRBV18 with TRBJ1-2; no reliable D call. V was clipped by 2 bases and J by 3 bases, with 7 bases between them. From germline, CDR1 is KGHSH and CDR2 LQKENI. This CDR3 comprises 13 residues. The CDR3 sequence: CASSPAGDYGYTF. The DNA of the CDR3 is TGTGCCAGCTCACCAGCGGGCGACTATGGCTACACCTTC.

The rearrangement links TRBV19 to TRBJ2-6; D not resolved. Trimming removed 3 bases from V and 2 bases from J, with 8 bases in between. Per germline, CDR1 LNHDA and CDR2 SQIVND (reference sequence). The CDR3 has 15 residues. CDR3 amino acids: CASSIRLPGANVLTF. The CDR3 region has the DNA TGTGCCAGTAGTATCCGGTTGCCTGGGGCCAACGTCCTGACTTTC.

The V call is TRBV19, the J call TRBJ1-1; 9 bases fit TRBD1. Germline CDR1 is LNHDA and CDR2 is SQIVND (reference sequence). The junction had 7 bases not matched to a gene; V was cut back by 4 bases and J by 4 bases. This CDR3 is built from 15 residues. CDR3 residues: CASSTLQGASTEAFF. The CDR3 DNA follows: TGTGCCAGTAGTACCTTACAGGGGGCAAGCACTGAAGCTTTCTTT.

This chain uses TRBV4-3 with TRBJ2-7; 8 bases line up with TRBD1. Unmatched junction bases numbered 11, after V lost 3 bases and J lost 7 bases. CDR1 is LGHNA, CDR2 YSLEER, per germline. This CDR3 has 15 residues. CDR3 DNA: TGCGCCAGCAGCCAGTCCCCACAGGGGGTAGGGGAGCAGTACTTC. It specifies CASSQSPQGVGEQYF.

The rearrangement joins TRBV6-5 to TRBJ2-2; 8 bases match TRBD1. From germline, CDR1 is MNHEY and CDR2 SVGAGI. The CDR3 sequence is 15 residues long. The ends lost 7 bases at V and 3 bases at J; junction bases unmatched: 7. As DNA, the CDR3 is TGTGCCAGCAAAATTCAGACAGGGGACACCGGGGAGCTGTTTTTT. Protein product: CASKIQTGDTGELFF.

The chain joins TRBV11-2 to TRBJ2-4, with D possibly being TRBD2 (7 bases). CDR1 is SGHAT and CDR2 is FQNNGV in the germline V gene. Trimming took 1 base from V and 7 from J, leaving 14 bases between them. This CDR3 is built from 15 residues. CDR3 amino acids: CASSLVGGARNIQYF. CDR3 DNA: TGTGCCAGCAGCTTAGTGGGGGGGGCAAGGAACATTCAGTACTTC.

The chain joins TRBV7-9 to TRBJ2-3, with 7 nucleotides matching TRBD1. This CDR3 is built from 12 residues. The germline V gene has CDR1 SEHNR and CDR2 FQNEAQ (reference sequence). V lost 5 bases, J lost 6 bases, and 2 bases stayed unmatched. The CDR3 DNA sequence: TGTGCCAGCAGCCAACAGGGGGATACGCAGTATTTT. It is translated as CASSQQGDTQYF.

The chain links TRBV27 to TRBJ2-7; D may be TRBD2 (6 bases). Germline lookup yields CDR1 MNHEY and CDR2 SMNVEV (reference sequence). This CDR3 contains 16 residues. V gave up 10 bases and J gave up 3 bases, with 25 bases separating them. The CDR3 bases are TGTGCCACAACCCCGGCGGGGAGTAGATCCTTCTACGAGCAGTACTTC. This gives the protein CATTPAGSRSFYEQYF.

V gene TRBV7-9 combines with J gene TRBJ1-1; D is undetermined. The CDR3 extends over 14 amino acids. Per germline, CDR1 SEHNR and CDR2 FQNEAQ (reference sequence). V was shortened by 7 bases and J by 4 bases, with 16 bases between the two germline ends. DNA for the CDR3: TGTGCCAGCACTATAAATGCGGGGTTCACTGAAGCTTTCTTT. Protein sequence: CASTINAGFTEAFF.